This paragraph covers one TCR beta chain sequence. This clone was observed once. This receptor's antigen is unknown. Per-base quality was not reported, and no clone a single base away is much larger than it. The sample's time point, from its label and the paper: cells obtained before transplantation from donor or recipient. CD3+CD4+ and CD3+CD8+ populations were FACS-sorted from unstimulated pre-transplant donor and recipient cells taken from spleen or lymph nodes. Libraries came from the immunoSEQ multiplex PCR assay. For most patients, genomic DNA was isolated using the Qiagen DNeasy Blood and Tissue Kit and was shipped frozen to Adaptive Biotechnologies for TCR sequencing. For most patients, high-throughput TCR-beta CDR3 sequencing of genomic DNA was performed by Adaptive Biotechnologies. The source study handled its data this way. TCR sequencing data were retrieved from Adaptive's ImmunoSEQ software for around 20 patients, whereas three other patients were processed with MiXCR and VDJtools. CD4 versus CD8 sorting errors were corrected by removing sequences found in both subsets at a frequency ratio below 5:1. CDR3 nucleotide sequences shared by donor and recipient were removed because the origin of these sequences could not be assigned. At least 2-fold expansion over unstimulated cells and a minimum CFSE-low frequency of 0.002% (template counts) or 0.001% (read counts) were required for clones to be classified as alloreactive. Clones detected in sequenced pre-transplant spleen, lymph node, or MLR CFSE-low populations of the donor or recipient were defined as mappable. Cumulative frequency of alloreactive clones was calculated as a percentage of all sequences weighted by copy number. TCRdb re-hosts the immuneACCESS table, in-frame sequences only. Its copies lack some clones; in the studies checked, an unresolved V gene accounts for under half of them, and the cause for the rest is not known. The V and J calls and the clone size are those of that table, but D and trimming were determined from the DNA. In all, the sample holds approximately 33,000 clones, and approximately 83% of those were seen once. The ten top clones hold approximately 20% of the sample.

The source of the sample is a study of graft-versus-host responses after intestinal transplantation (dated by TCRdb to the early 2020s). Describing the broader study: The transplants that recipients received were multivisceral, liver-intestinal, or isolated intestinal. Anti-thymocyte globulin induction was given to all recipients, followed by maintenance tacrolimus and steroids for approximately three years. After intestinal transplantation, graft-versus-host and host-versus-graft alloreactive T cell clones in the graft, circulation and bone marrow were tracked using bulk TCR-beta CDR3 sequencing. To identify alloreactive clones, pre-transplant mixed lymphocyte reaction products were sequenced and then compared with unstimulated pre-transplant donor and recipient T cells. A cohort of around 25 intestinal transplant recipients, including one retransplant, was enrolled, and a few patients lacking pretransplant specimens were excluded. A peak of at least 4% donor T cells among recipient peripheral blood mononuclear cells was the definition used for donor T cell macrochimerism. Rather than being sequenced by the commercial service, samples from a few later patients were sequenced in-house on an Illumina MiSeq and processed with MiXCR.

The investigation overall reported the following: In the allografts of patients with donor T cell macrochimerism, GvH to HvG T cell clonal ratios were high. Conclusions were limited by the relatively low number and heterogeneity of intestinal transplant patients. GvH clones turned up in recipient bone marrow, with some appearing earlier in ileal mucosa or blood, a pattern consistent with an intestinal mucosal origin. Peak levels of circulating GvH clones were associated with declines in HvG clones early after transplant.

The clonotype was recovered from a human donor who received an intestinal transplant. The input for sequencing was unstimulated CD8+ T cells sorted from spleen or lymph node cells, taken before intestinal transplant.

The DNA is TGTGCCAGCAGCTCAGGGTTAGCCGGGGAGCTGTTTTTT. Translated, this gives CASSSGLAGELFF. This chain is built from TRBV7-3 and TRBJ2-2; TRBD1 is perhaps the D gene, given 5 matching bases. Looking up the germline V gene yields CDR1 SGHTA and CDR2 FQGTGA. Measured from the cysteine to the phenylalanine, the CDR3 is 13 residues long. Only the CDR3 portion is preserved as DNA: 39 bases, with reading frame beginning at the first base. At the junction V is shortened by 4 bases and J by 6 bases, with 9 bases in between.